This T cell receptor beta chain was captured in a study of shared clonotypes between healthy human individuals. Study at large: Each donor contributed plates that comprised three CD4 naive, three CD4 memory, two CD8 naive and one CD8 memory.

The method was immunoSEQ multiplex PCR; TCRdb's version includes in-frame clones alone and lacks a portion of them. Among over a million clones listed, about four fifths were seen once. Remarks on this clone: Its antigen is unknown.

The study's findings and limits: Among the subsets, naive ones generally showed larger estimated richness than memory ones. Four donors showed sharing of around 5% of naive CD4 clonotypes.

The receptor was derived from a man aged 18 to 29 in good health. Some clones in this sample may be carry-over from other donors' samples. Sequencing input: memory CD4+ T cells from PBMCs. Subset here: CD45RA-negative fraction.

The CDR3 DNA follows: TGTGCCAGCAGCTTTTCCCCTCCCGGGACGGTTTCGTCGGAGCAGTACTTC. This encodes CASSFSPPGTVSSEQYF. This sequence joins TRBV11-1 and TRBJ2-7; D may correspond to TRBD1 or TRBD2 (5 bases each). Germline assignment: CDR1 SGHAT and CDR2 FQDESV (reference sequence). The CDR3 runs to 17 residues. Trimming took 3 bases from V and 7 from J, leaving 25 bases between them.